The rows below give T cell receptor beta chains drawn from one sample of a study of shared clonotypes between healthy human individuals. TCRdb keeps only in-frame clones here, not all; method: immunoSEQ multiplex PCR. This table has some 2,000,000 clones, roughly 94% appearing once. The sequencing input was naive CD4+ T cells sorted from blood. These receptors were collected from a man between 18 and 35 years old in good health. Both conserved end residues are part of each CDR3. The D gene is left open where the match is weak. The size entry is marked missing in some rows and otherwise reads once, few, many or a size class.

j_call,clone_size,v_call,d_call,cdr3_nt,cdr3_aa
TRBJ2-5,NA,TRBV5-6,TRBD1,TGTGCCAGCAGCTCCGGGACAGGAAAAGAGACCCAGTACTTC,CASSSGTGKETQYF
TRBJ2-5,NA,TRBV5-4,TRBD2,TGTGCCACCACAAGGCCCGGCGGGGGGACCCAGTACTTC,CATTRPGGGTQYF
TRBJ1-1,once,TRBV7-6,NA,TGTGCCAGCAGCTTAGGGGGGGAAACTGAAGCTTTCTTT,CASSLGGETEAFF
TRBJ2-7,once,TRBV11-2,NA,TGTGCCAGCAGCCTTACCGGGTACGAGCAGTACTTC,CASSLTGYEQYF
TRBJ2-1,NA,TRBV19,TRBD1,TGTGCCAGTAGGGACAGGGGTTGGTCCTACAATGAGCAGTTCTTC,CASRDRGWSYNEQFF
TRBJ2-3,NA,TRBV5-1,TRBD2,TGCGCCAGCAGCTTGTCTGGACTAGTAGATACGCAGTATTTT,CASSLSGLVDTQYF
TRBJ2-2,NA,TRBV5-1,TRBD2,TGCGCCAGCAGCTTGACTAGCGGGAGGGCAGGGGAGCTGTTTTTT,CASSLTSGRAGELFF
TRBJ2-5,NA,TRBV7-8,NA,TGTGCCAGCAGCTTGGTCGAGACCCAGTACTTC,CASSLVETQYF
TRBJ1-1,NA,TRBV7-8,NA,TGTGCCAGCAGCGTACTTCAGGGGAACACTGAAGCTTTCTTT,CASSVLQGNTEAFF
TRBJ2-7,NA,TRBV28,NA,TGTGCCAGCAGTACACAGACAGGGAGGTACGAGCAGTACTTC,CASSTQTGRYEQYF
TRBJ2-7,NA,TRBV6-5,NA,TGTGCCAGCAGTTACTCGGGGGTCGGAGCAGGATACGAGCAGTACTTC,CASSYSGVGAGYEQYF
TRBJ1-1,NA,TRBV5-4,TRBD1,TGTGCCAGCAGCTCCGGGACAGGGCCTAACACTGAAGCTTTCTTT,CASSSGTGPNTEAFF
TRBJ1-5,NA,TRBV7-2,NA,TGTGCCAGCAGCCCCGAACAGGGCCCCAATCAGCCCCAGCATTTT,CASSPEQGPNQPQHF
TRBJ2-2,NA,TRBV11-1,NA,TGTGCCAGCAGCTTAGGGGCCGGGGAGCTGTTTTTT,CASSLGAGELFF
TRBJ1-2,NA,TRBV6-5,NA,TGTGCCAGCAGTTACGACAGGACCTATGGCTACACCTTC,CASSYDRTYGYTF
TRBJ1-5,NA,TRBV18,NA,TGTGCCAGCTCACAACAGGGTAACAATCAGCCCCAGCATTTT,CASSQQGNNQPQHF
TRBJ1-2,NA,TRBV6-5,TRBD1,TGTGCCAGCAGTCTTACAGGGGGAGGAGGCTACACCTTC,CASSLTGGGGYTF
TRBJ1-1,NA,TRBV29-1,NA,TGCAGCGTTGCTGTCGGGAGGAGCACTGAAGCTTTCTTT,CSVAVGRSTEAFF
TRBJ2-3,NA,TRBV10-3,NA,TGTGCCATCAGTGCATACGGACAAGTCACAGATACGCAGTATTTT,CAISAYGQVTDTQYF
TRBJ2-5,NA,TRBV18,NA,TGTGCCAGCTCACCCGCCCGGACGGAGGAGACCCAGTACTTC,CASSPARTEETQYF
TRBJ2-1,NA,TRBV10-3,TRBD2,TGTGCCATCAGTGTCGGGGGGGATTCCTCCTACAATGAGCAGTTCTTC,CAISVGGDSSYNEQFF
TRBJ2-5,NA,TRBV6-1,NA,TGTGCCAGCAGTGAGATGGGGGGGCGCGAAGAGACCCAGTACTTC,CASSEMGGREETQYF
TRBJ2-1,NA,TRBV11-2,TRBD2,TGTGCCAGCAGCTCCGTACTAGCGGGGGGCTTTAATGAGCAGTTCTTC,CASSSVLAGGFNEQFF
TRBJ2-3,NA,TRBV5-1,NA,TGCGCCAGCAGCTTGGATTCCCCGGGGGCAGATACGCAGTATTTT,CASSLDSPGADTQYF
TRBJ1-2,few,TRBV5-1,TRBD1,TGCGCCAGCAGCTTTAGACAGGGGGCGTACGGCTACACCTTC,CASSFRQGAYGYTF
TRBJ2-1,NA,TRBV12-5,TRBD2,TGTGCTAGTGGTTTAGATAGCGGGGAATACTCCTACAATGAGCAGTTCTTC,CASGLDSGEYSYNEQFF
TRBJ2-1,NA,TRBV7-2,NA,TGTGCCAGCAGCTTTACGGCGTATGGCCAGCAGTTCTTC,CASSFTAYGQQFF
TRBJ1-2,NA,TRBV6-1,TRBD1,TGTGCCAGCAGTGTGGGACAGTTGTCGGTTTATGGCTACACCTTC,CASSVGQLSVYGYTF
TRBJ2-3,NA,TRBV10-3,TRBD2,TGTGCCATCAGTACAGTAGCGGGGGGCCCCGATACGCAGTATTTT,CAISTVAGGPDTQYF
TRBJ2-5,NA,TRBV7-2,NA,TGTGCCAGCAGCTCGGGTATCCAAGAGACCCAGTACTTC,CASSSGIQETQYF
TRBJ1-6,NA,TRBV4-1,NA,TGCGCCAGCAGCCAAGTTGCAATGCCTGGCAATTCACCCCTCCACTTT,CASSQVAMPGNSPLHF
TRBJ1-3,NA,TRBV30,TRBD1,TGTGCCTGGCTTAGATCCGGGACAGGGGGTTCATTCTCTGGAAACACCATATATTTT,CAWLRSGTGGSFSGNTIYF
TRBJ1-1,NA,TRBV7-9,NA,TGTGCCAGCAGCTCACTCCAGGGTTACACTGAAGCTTTCTTT,CASSSLQGYTEAFF
TRBJ1-2,NA,TRBV6-1,NA,TGTGCCAGCAGGAAGATATTCGGCGATGGCTACACCTTC,CASRKIFGDGYTF
TRBJ1-2,once,TRBV9,NA,TGTGCCAGCAGCTCCCGGGACCCTAAGGGTGGCTACACCTTC,CASSSRDPKGGYTF
TRBJ2-2,NA,TRBV2,NA,TGTGCCAGCAGTAGCGGCCCGAACACCGGGGAGCTGTTTTTT,CASSSGPNTGELFF
TRBJ2-2,NA,TRBV19,NA,TGTGCCAGTAATCCGGGCAGCACCGGGGAGCTGTTTTTT,CASNPGSTGELFF
TRBJ2-3,NA,TRBV11-2,TRBD2,TGTGCCAGCAGCAACCGACTAGCGGGAGCGATAAGAACAGATACGCAGTATTTT,CASSNRLAGAIRTDTQYF
TRBJ2-4,NA,TRBV19,NA,TGTGCCAGTAGTAAAGTATCCGGGAACATTCAGTACTTC,CASSKVSGNIQYF
TRBJ1-2,NA,TRBV7-6,NA,TGTGCCAGCAGCTTAGGGGGATCGGATGGCTACACCTTC,CASSLGGSDGYTF
TRBJ1-2,NA,TRBV4-3,NA,TGCGCCAGCAGCCAAGATAGAAACTATGGCTACACCTTC,CASSQDRNYGYTF
TRBJ1-1,NA,TRBV30,NA,TGTGCCTGGAGTGTAGGACAGAACACTGAAGCTTTCTTT,CAWSVGQNTEAFF
TRBJ2-7,NA,TRBV21-1,NA,TGTGCCAGATCTCCCAGGGGGAGTGGTTACGAGCAGTACTTC,CARSPRGSGYEQYF
TRBJ1-5,NA,TRBV4-2,NA,TGTGCCAGCAGCCAAGAGCTCGGTCAGCCCCAGCATTTT,CASSQELGQPQHF
TRBJ2-5,NA,TRBV25-1,NA,TGTGCCAGCAGTGAACTTCCCCCGGGACTCTCACAAGAGACCCAGTACTTC,CASSELPPGLSQETQYF
TRBJ1-5,many,TRBV5-4,TRBD1,TGTGCCAGCAGCGAAGGAGGGGGCGGCAATCAGCCCCAGCATTTT,CASSEGGGGNQPQHF
TRBJ2-5,NA,TRBV5-4,NA,TGTGCCAGCAGTTCGGACCCCTTGGGAGAGACCCAGTACTTC,CASSSDPLGETQYF
TRBJ1-3,NA,TRBV9,NA,TGTGCCAGCACTCCGGAAACTGGAAACACCATATATTTT,CASTPETGNTIYF
TRBJ1-2,once,TRBV28,TRBD1,TGTGCCAGCAGCACGGACAGGGGGTATGGCTACACCTTC,CASSTDRGYGYTF
TRBJ1-1,NA,TRBV11-2,NA,TGTGCCAGCAGCTTGGGTGGGACGACAGTGAACACTGAAGCTTTCTTT,CASSLGGTTVNTEAFF
TRBJ1-2,NA,TRBV30,NA,TGTGCCTGGGGATCTGCGTGGTCTGGCTACACCTTC,CAWGSAWSGYTF
TRBJ1-2,NA,TRBV10-1,NA,TGCGCCAACGGGACCTCTTGGTATGGCTACACCTTC,CANGTSWYGYTF
TRBJ2-3,NA,TRBV5-1,TRBD1,TGCGCCAGCAGCCGTTTCTCCGGGACAGTCAGCACAGATACGCAGTATTTT,CASSRFSGTVSTDTQYF
TRBJ2-5,NA,TRBV5-1,TRBD1,TGCGCCAGCAGCTCACCGACAGGGACCCAAGAGACCCAGTACTTC,CASSSPTGTQETQYF